This T cell receptor beta chain was recorded in a study of shared clonotypes between healthy human individuals. Study details: Per donor, three plates held CD4 naive cells, three held CD4 memory, two held CD8 naive and one held CD8 memory.

CD8 cells regarded as naive lacked CD45RO, were positively chosen for CCR7, and omitted terminally differentiated effector memory CD45RA+ cells. Germline CDR1 is MNHEY and CDR2 is SMNVEV (reference sequence). The V end lost 6 bases, the J end lost 4 bases, and 10 bases lay between the germline ends. CDR3 length: 14 residues. Deep was the level at which the assay was run. Using around 200 ng DNA, some 30,000 T cell genomes, the sorted-subset replicate PCRs were run. How the authors handled the data: With immunoSEQ giving junction-only sequences and no quality scores, filtering differed. Generated by immunoSEQ multiplex PCR, the TCRdb table keeps only in-frame clones and is missing some. Clone size and the V and J calls come from that table; the DNA yielded D and trimming. The table lists roughly 2.1 million clones, 90% to 95% of them singletons.

The receptor was isolated from a man in his late teens or twenties in good health. Some clones in this sample may be carry-over from other donors' samples. V usage is TRBV27 and J usage is TRBJ2-6; D is unclear. Sequencing input: naive CD8+ T cells from PBMCs. As DNA, the CDR3 is TGTGCCAGCAGATTCATCTTAGGGGCCAACGTCCTGACTTTC. As protein: CASRFILGANVLTF.